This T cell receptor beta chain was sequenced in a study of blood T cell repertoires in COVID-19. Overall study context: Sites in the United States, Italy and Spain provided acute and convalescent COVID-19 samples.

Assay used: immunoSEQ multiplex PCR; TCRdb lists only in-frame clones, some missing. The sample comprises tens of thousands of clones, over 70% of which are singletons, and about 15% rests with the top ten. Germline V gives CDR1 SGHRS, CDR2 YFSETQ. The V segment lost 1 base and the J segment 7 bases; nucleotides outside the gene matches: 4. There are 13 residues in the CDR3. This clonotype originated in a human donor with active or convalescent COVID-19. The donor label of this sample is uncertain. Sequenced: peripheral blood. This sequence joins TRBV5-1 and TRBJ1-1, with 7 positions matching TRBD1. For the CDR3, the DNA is TGCGCCAGCAGCTTGCAGCGACAGGGTGAAGCTTTCTTT. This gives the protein CASSLQRQGEAFF.